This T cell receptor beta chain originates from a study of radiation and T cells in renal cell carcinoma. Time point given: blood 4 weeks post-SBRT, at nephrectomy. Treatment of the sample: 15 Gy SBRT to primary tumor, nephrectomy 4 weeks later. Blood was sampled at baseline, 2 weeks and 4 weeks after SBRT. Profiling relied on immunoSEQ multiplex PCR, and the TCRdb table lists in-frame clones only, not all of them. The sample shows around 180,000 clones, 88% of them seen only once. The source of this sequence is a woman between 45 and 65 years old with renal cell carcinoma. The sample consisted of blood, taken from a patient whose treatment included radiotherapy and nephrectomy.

The CDR3 sequence: CASSYTGESPLHF. The CDR3 DNA reads TGTGCCAGCAGTTACACGGGGGAATCACCCCTCCACTTT. The chain couples TRBV6-6 to TRBJ1-6; TRBD1 might be the D (5 bases). With 2 bases removed from V and 10 bases from J, the gap between germline ends came to 9 bases. This CDR3 has 13 residues. Germline values: CDR1 MNHNY, CDR2 SVGAGI (reference sequence).